The text below deals with one T cell receptor beta chain. These data are taken from a study of PD-1 blockade in classical Hodgkin lymphoma. The CDR3 length is 15 residues. The V end was cut by 1 base, the J end by 2 bases, with 9 bases between. Germline V gene sequence: CDR1 SGHVS, CDR2 FNYEAQ. All patients relapsed after autologous stem cell transplantation, and brentuximab vedotin exposure varied. The method was immunoSEQ multiplex PCR; TCRdb's version includes in-frame clones alone and lacks a portion of them. Found here are 25,000 to 30,000 clones, around two thirds of them singletons; the top ten hold about 12%.

The V call is TRBV7-6, the J call TRBJ2-1; D call uncertain. The sample in question was peripheral blood mononuclear cells (PBMCs), obtained before the second cycle of nivolumab. This receptor was obtained from a human donor with classical Hodgkin lymphoma. The CDR3 reads CASSLEPLPYNEQFF. The CDR3 bases are TGTGCCAGCAGCTTAGAGCCACTACCCTACAATGAGCAGTTCTTC. The variable domain in full, completed from reference TRBV7-6 and TRBJ2-1, reads GAGVSQSPRYKVTKRGQDVALRCDPISGHVSLYWYRQALGQGPEFLTYFNYEAQQDKSGLPNDRFSAERPEGSISTLTIQRTEQRDSAMYRCASSLEPLPYNEQFFGPGTRLTVL.